The rows below give T cell receptor beta chains drawn from one sample of a study of blood T cell repertoires in COVID-19. Repertoires were generated with immunoSEQ multiplex PCR, while TCRdb's copy carries only in-frame clones and drops some. The repertoire holds 100,000 to 150,000 clones, with 86% as singletons. The sample taken for sequencing was peripheral blood. The receptors stem from a man between 40 and 49 years old with acute or convalescent COVID-19. Both conserved end residues are part of each CDR3. The order of the fields is CDR3 protein, CDR3 DNA, V gene, clone size, D gene, J gene. A D gene is named only where the DNA matches it firmly. Clone sizes are given selectively: once, few, many, or a class where the clone is expanded.

CASSLGGWGVIHNEQFF | TGTGCCAGCAGCTTAGGAGGATGGGGGGTTATCCACAATGAGCAGTTCTTC | TRBV7-9 | - | - | TRBJ2-1
CASSYGVSGDEQYF | TGTGCCAGCAGTTACGGGGTTAGCGGGGACGAGCAGTACTTC | TRBV6-5 | once | TRBD2 | TRBJ2-7
CASSYSRSAPYGYTF | TGTGCCAGCAGTTACTCGAGGAGTGCACCCTATGGCTACACCTTC | TRBV6-5 | - | - | TRBJ1-2
CASSPPGQVQETQYF | TGTGCCAGCTCACCACCGGGACAGGTCCAAGAGACCCAGTACTTC | TRBV18 | once | TRBD1 | TRBJ2-5
CASSDWLAGRDEQYF | TGTGCCAGCAGTGACTGGCTAGCGGGTAGGGACGAGCAGTACTTC | TRBV2 | - | TRBD2 | TRBJ2-7
CASGTEGSLAGELFF | TGTGCCAGCGGGACGGAGGGGAGCCTGGCTGGGGAGCTGTTTTTT | TRBV6-4 | - | - | TRBJ2-2
CASSSDRVGTGELFF | TGTGCTAGCAGTTCCGACAGGGTAGGGACCGGGGAGCTGTTTTTT | TRBV7-7 | once | TRBD1 | TRBJ2-2
CASSRNRGRGETQYF | TGCGCCAGCAGCCGGAACAGGGGGCGGGGAGAGACCCAGTACTTC | TRBV4-3 | - | TRBD1 | TRBJ2-5
CASSLISVSGVISYEQYF | TGTGCCAGCAGCTTGATAAGCGTCAGCGGGGTAATCTCCTACGAGCAGTACTTC | TRBV5-5 | - | TRBD2 | TRBJ2-7
CSVYQGNGYTF | TGCAGCGTATATCAGGGGAATGGCTACACCTTC | TRBV29-1 | - | - | TRBJ1-2
CASSFRVGPGQGNNEQFF | TGTGCCAGCAGTTTCCGTGTGGGGCCGGGACAGGGTAACAATGAGCAGTTCTTC | TRBV27 | - | TRBD1 | TRBJ2-1
CASSEGLAGVKGTQYF | TGTGCCAGCAGTGAAGGACTAGCGGGGGTCAAAGGGACCCAGTACTTC | TRBV6-1 | - | TRBD2 | TRBJ2-5
CASSVGDGTASYEQYF | TGTGCCAGCAGCGTGGGGGATGGGACAGCTTCCTACGAGCAGTACTTC | TRBV9 | - | TRBD1 | TRBJ2-7
CASSQDPGLSGANVLTF | TGCGCCAGCAGCCAAGATCCAGGGCTTTCTGGGGCCAACGTCCTGACTTTC | TRBV4-1 | - | - | TRBJ2-6
CASRRGGNTDTQYF | TGTGCCAGCAGGAGGGGGGGCAACACAGATACGCAGTATTTT | TRBV7-3 | - | - | TRBJ2-3
CASSLGGQSGYGYTF | TGCGCCAGCAGCTTGGGAGGACAGTCTGGGTATGGCTACACCTTC | TRBV5-1 | - | - | TRBJ1-2
CASSYSAPLTDTQYF | TGTGCCAGCAGTTACTCAGCACCACTCACAGATACGCAGTATTTT | TRBV6-6 | - | - | TRBJ2-3
CASRPSLGGSPLHF | TGTGCCAGCAGACCCAGCTTGGGAGGTTCACCCCTCCACTTT | TRBV11-2 | - | - | TRBJ1-6
CASSQVKGAEAFF | TGCGCCAGCAGCCAAGTTAAGGGGGCGGAAGCTTTCTTT | TRBV4-1 | - | TRBD1 | TRBJ1-1
CASSNGQGLNEKLFF | TGTGCCAGCAGCAACGGACAGGGGCTTAATGAAAAACTGTTTTTT | TRBV7-9 | few | TRBD1 | TRBJ1-4
CASSFTSRVTFF | TGTGCCAGCAGTTTTACGTCACGGGTGACTTTCTTT | TRBV12-3/TRBV12-4 | - | - | TRBJ1-1
CASRLAQATGAGELFF | TGTGCAAGTCGCTTAGCCCAAGCTACAGGGGCCGGGGAGCTGTTTTTT | TRBV12-2 | - | - | TRBJ2-2
CSASGPGGNTIYF | TGCAGTGCTAGTGGGCCAGGGGGAAACACCATATATTTT | TRBV20-1 | few | - | TRBJ1-3
CASSSWGGTEAFF | TGTGCCAGCAGCTCGTGGGGGGGCACTGAAGCTTTCTTT | TRBV6-5 | - | - | TRBJ1-1
CATSRLKRESDTQYF | TGTGCCACCAGCAGACTAAAGCGGGAGTCAGATACGCAGTATTTT | TRBV15 | - | TRBD2 | TRBJ2-3
CASSTDGANYGYTF | TGTGCCAGTAGCACGGACGGGGCTAACTATGGCTACACCTTC | TRBV19 | - | - | TRBJ1-2
CASSYGGTGSEAFF | TGTGCCAGCAGTTACGGTGGGACAGGGTCTGAAGCTTTCTTT | TRBV6-5 | - | TRBD1 | TRBJ1-1
CASSQDSGSNYGYTF | TGCGCCAGCAGCCAAGATTCAGGGTCTAACTATGGCTACACCTTC | TRBV4-3 | - | - | TRBJ1-2
CASYSRGYVTEAFF | TGTGCCAGCTATTCCCGGGGGTATGTCACTGAAGCTTTCTTT | TRBV18 | - | - | TRBJ1-1
CATSDEIGGYNEQFF | TGTGCCACCAGTGACGAGATCGGGGGATACAATGAGCAGTTCTTC | TRBV24-1 | once | - | TRBJ2-1
CASSQAIDTEAFF | TGTGCCAGCAGCCAAGCTATAGACACTGAAGCTTTCTTT | TRBV3-1/TRBV3-2 | - | - | TRBJ1-1
CASSPGQGKTGNTIYF | TGTGCCAGCTCACCAGGACAGGGAAAGACTGGAAACACCATATATTTT | TRBV18 | - | TRBD1 | TRBJ1-3
CASSQDGGTGSRGTEAFF | TGCGCCAGCAGCCAAGATGGGGGGACAGGGTCCCGAGGCACTGAAGCTTTCTTT | TRBV4-3 | - | TRBD1 | TRBJ1-1
CASSGWVQGYNSPLHF | TGTGCCAGCAGTGGATGGGTACAGGGTTATAATTCACCCCTCCACTTT | TRBV2 | once | - | TRBJ1-6
CASSKRGSSGNYEQFF | TGTGCCAGCAGCAAGAGAGGCTCTAGCGGGAACTATGAGCAGTTCTTC | TRBV21-1 | - | - | TRBJ2-1
CASSESGRAETQYF | TGTGCCAGCAGTGAATCGGGCAGGGCGGAGACCCAGTACTTC | TRBV25-1 | few | - | TRBJ2-5
CASSEFRGKRAEAFF | TGTGCCAGCAGTGAATTCAGGGGGAAAAGGGCTGAAGCTTTCTTT | TRBV25-1 | - | TRBD1 | TRBJ1-1
CASSPRTGGNNEQFF | TGTGCCAGCAGCCCCCGGACGGGAGGGAACAATGAGCAGTTCTTC | TRBV11-2 | - | TRBD2 | TRBJ2-1
CASREGLSNQPQHF | TGTGCCAGCAGGGAGGGGTTGAGCAATCAGCCCCAGCATTTT | TRBV6-5 | many | - | TRBJ1-5
CASSSTGDLMNTEAFF | TGCGCCAGCAGCTCCACAGGGGACCTCATGAACACTGAAGCTTTCTTT | TRBV5-1 | - | TRBD1 | TRBJ1-1
CASSFRLAAFESEQYF | TGTGCCAGCAGCTTCAGACTAGCGGCTTTCGAGTCTGAGCAGTACTTC | TRBV7-8 | - | TRBD2 | TRBJ2-7
CASSEALEGGNF | TGTGCCAGCAGTGAAGCGTTGGAGGGCGGAAACTTC | TRBV2 | once | - | TRBJ2-7